This paragraph covers one T cell receptor (beta chain) sequence. Its target is not known. The PCR ran on 60 Vbeta and 13 Jbeta primers. Sequencing was performed with immunoSEQ multiplex PCR; in TCRdb, only in-frame clones are kept and a portion is missing. This table has about 140,000 clones, around four fifths appearing once. This specimen comes from a study of cytomegalovirus exposure and HLA in healthy donors. Study background: Genotyping showed 75% to 90% of 350 to 400 donors falling in the Caucasian-associated ancestry cluster.

Notes on the study in general: A later analysis showed HLA-associated TCR beta chains outstripping equally common others in clonal expansion.

Sequenced input: PBMCs. The TCR sequence derives from a boy younger than 10 in good health and CMV-seronegative.

The CDR3 DNA reads as TGTGCCAGTTCGTACGGCTATGGCTACACCTTC. Translating gives CASSYGYGYTF. The chain recombines TRBV25-1 with TRBJ1-2; D not certain. The ends were cut back, 9 bases at V and 4 bases at J, with 9 bases in the middle. CDR1 MGHDK and CDR2 SYGVNS come from the germline V gene. This CDR3 contains 11 residues.